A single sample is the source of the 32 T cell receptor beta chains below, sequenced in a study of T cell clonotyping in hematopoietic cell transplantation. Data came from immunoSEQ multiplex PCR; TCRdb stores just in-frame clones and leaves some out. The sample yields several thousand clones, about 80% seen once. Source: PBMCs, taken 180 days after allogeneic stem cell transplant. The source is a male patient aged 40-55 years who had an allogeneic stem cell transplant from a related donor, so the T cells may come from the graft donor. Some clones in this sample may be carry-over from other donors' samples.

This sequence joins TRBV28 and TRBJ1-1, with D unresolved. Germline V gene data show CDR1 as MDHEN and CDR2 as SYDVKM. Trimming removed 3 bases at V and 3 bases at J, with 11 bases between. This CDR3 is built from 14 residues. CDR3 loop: CASSLEVTHTEAFF. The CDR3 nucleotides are TGTGCCAGCAGTTTGGAAGTCACTCACACTGAAGCTTTCTTT. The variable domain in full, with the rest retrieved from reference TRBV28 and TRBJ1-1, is DVKVTQSSRYLVKRTGEKVFLECVQDMDHENMFWYRQDPGLGLRLIYFSYDVKMKEKGDIPEGYSVSREKKERFSLILESASTNQTSMYLCASSLEVTHTEAFFGQGTRLTVV.

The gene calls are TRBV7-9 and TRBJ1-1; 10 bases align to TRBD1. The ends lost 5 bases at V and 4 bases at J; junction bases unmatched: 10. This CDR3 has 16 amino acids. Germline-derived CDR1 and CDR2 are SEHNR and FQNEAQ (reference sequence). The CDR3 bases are TGTGCCAGCAGCCCTATGACAGGGGGCCTCGGCACTGAAGCTTTCTTT. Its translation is CASSPMTGGLGTEAFF.

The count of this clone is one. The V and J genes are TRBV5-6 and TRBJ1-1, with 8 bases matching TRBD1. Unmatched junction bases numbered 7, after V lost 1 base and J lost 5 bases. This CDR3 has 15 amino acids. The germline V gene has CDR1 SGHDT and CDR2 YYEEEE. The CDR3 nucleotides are TGTGCCAGCAGCTTGCCGGGCAGGGGGCGGACTGAAGCTTTCTTT. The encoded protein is CASSLPGRGRTEAFF. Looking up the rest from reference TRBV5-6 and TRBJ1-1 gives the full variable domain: DAGVTQSPTHLIKTRGQQVTLRCSPKSGHDTVSWYQQALGQGPQFIFQYYEEEERQRGNFPDRFSGHQFPNYSSELNVNALLLGDSALYLCASSLPGRGRTEAFFGQGTRLTVV.

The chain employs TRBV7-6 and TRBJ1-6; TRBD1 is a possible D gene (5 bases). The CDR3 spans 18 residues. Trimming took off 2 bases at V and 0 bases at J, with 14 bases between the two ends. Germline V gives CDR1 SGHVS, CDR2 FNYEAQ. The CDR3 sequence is CASSLSGGRSSYNSPLHF. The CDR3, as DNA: TGTGCCAGCAGCTTAAGCGGGGGTCGAAGCTCCTATAATTCACCCCTCCACTTT.

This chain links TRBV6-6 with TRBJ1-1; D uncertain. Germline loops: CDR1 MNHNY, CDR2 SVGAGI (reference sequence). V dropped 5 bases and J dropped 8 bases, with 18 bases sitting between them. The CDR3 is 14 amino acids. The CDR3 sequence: CASSPYMGPIEAFF. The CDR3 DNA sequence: TGTGCCAGCAGTCCCTATATGGGCCCGATCGAAGCTTTCTTT.

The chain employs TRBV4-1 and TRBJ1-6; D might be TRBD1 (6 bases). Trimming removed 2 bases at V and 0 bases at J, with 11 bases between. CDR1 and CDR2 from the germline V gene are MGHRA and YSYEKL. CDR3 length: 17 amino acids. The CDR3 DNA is TGCGCCAGCAGCCAACGGACAGAAAACTCCTATAATTCACCCCTCCACTTT. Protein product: CASSQRTENSYNSPLHF.

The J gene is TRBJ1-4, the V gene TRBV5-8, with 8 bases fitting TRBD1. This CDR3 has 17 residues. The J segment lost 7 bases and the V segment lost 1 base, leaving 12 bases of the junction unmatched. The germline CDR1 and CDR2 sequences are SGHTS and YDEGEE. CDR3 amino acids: CASSLLGQDSFAEKLFF. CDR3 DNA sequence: TGTGCCAGCAGCTTGTTGGGACAGGACTCCTTTGCTGAAAAACTGTTTTTT. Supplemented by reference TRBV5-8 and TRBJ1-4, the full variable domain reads EAGVTQSPTHLIKTRGQQATLRCSPISGHTSVYWYQQALGLGLQFLLWYDEGEERNRGNFPPRFSGRQFPNYSSELNVNALELEDSALYLCASSLLGQDSFAEKLFFGSGTQLSVL.

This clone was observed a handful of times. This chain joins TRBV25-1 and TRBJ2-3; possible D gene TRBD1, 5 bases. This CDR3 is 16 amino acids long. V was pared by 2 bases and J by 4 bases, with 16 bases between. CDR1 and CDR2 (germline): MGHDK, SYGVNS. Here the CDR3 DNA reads TGTGCCAGCAGTGAAGGGGCAGGGCGTGAGGCAGATACGCAGTATTTT. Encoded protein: CASSEGAGREADTQYF.

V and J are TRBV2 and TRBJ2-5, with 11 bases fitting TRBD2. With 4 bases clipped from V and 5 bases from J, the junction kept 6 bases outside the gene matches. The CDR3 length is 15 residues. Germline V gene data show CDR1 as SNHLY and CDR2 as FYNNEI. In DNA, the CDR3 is TGTGCCAGCAGTGTCCCTAGCGGGGGGAGGGAGACCCAGTACTTC. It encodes CASSVPSGGRETQYF.

This CDR3 is CASSYGNNRDDTEAFF. As DNA, the CDR3 is TGTGCCAGCAGTTACGGGAACAACAGGGATGACACTGAAGCTTTCTTT. This chain connects TRBV6-5 to TRBJ1-1, with D possibly matching TRBD1 (6 bases). The CDR3 sequence is 16 residues long. The germline V and J ends were trimmed by 2 bases and 3 bases, with 16 bases remaining between them. Germline values: CDR1 MNHEY, CDR2 SVGAGI.

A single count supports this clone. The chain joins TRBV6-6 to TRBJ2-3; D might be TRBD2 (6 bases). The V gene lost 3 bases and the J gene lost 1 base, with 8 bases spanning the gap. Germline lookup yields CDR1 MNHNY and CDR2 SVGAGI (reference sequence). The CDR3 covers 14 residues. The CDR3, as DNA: TGTGCCAGCAGTTATTTAGCGGGCACAGATACGCAGTATTTT. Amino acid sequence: CASSYLAGTDTQYF.

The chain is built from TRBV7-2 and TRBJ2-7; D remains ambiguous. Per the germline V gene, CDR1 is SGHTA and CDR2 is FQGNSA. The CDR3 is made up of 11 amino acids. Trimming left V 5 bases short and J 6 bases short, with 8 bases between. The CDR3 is CASSMTREQYF. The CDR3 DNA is TGTGCCAGCAGCATGACTCGCGAGCAGTACTTC. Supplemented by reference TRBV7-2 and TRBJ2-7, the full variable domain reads GAGVSQSPSNKVTEKGKDVELRCDPISGHTALYWYRQSLGQGLEFLIYFQGNSAPDKSGLPSDRFSAERTGGSVSTLTIQRTQQEDSAVYLCASSMTREQYFGPGTRLTVT.

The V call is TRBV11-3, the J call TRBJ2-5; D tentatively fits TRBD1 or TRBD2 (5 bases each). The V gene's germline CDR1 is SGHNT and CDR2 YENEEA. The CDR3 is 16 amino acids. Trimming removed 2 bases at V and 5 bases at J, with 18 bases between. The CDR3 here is CASSLNPGASRETQYF. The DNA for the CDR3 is TGTGCCAGCAGCTTAAATCCCGGGGCTAGTAGGGAGACCCAGTACTTC. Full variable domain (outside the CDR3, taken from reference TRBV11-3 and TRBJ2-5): EAGVVQSPRYKIIEKKQPVAFWCNPISGHNTLYWYLQNLGQGPELLIRYENEEAVDDSQLPKDRFSAERLKGVDSTLKIQPAELGDSAVYLCASSLNPGASRETQYFGPGTRLLVL.

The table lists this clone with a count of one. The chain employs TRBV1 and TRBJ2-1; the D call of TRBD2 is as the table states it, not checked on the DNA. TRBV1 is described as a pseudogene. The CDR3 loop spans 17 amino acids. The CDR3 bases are TGCACCAGCAGCCAAGAAATAGCGGGGGAAATCTACAATGAGCAGTTCTTC. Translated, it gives CTSSQEIAGEIYNEQFF.

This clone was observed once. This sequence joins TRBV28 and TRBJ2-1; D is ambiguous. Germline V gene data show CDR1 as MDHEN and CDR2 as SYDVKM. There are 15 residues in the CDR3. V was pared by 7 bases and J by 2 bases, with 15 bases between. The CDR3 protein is CASTPWMYPYNEQFF. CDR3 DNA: TGTGCCAGCACCCCTTGGATGTACCCCTACAATGAGCAGTTCTTC.

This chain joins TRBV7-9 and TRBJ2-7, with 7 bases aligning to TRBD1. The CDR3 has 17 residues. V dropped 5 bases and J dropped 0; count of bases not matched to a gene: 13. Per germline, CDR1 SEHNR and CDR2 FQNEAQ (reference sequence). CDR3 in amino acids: CASSEGTAFISSYEQYF. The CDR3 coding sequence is TGTGCCAGCAGCGAAGGGACAGCCTTTATTAGCTCCTACGAGCAGTACTTC.

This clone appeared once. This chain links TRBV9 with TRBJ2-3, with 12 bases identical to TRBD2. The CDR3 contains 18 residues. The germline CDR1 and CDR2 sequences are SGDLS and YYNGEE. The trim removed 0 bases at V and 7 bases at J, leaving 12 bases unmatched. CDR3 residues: CASSVAGLAGGHGYTQYF. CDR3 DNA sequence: TGTGCCAGCAGCGTAGCAGGGCTAGCGGGGGGGCATGGATATACGCAGTATTTT.

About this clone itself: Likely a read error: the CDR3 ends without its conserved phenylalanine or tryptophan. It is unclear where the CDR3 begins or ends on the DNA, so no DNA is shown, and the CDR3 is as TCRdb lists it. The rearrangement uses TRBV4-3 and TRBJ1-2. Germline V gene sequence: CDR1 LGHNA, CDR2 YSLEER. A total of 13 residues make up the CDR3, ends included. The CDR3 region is CASSDHRGRRKTY.

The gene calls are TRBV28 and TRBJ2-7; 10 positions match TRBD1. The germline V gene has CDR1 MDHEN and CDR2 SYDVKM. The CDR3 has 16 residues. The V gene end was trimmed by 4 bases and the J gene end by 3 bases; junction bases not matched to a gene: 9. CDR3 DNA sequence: TGTGCCAGCAGTTGGCAGTTAGGGACAGGGGTCTACGAGCAGTACTTC. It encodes CASSWQLGTGVYEQYF.

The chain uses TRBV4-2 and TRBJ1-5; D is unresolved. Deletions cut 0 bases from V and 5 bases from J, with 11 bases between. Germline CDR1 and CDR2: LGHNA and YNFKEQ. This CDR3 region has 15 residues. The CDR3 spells CASSQDQQSYQPQHF. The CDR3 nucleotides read TGTGCCAGCAGCCAAGATCAACAGTCTTATCAGCCCCAGCATTTT.

The CDR3 bases are TGTGCCAGCAGCTCGGGACAGCCTGGTGAAAAACTGTTTTTT. Translation: CASSSGQPGEKLFF. The V and J genes are TRBV5-8 and TRBJ1-4, with 7 bases lining up with TRBD1. The CDR3 contains 14 residues. Per the germline V gene, CDR1 is SGHTS and CDR2 is YDEGEE. The J segment lost 7 bases and the V segment lost 3 bases, leaving 6 bases of the junction unmatched.

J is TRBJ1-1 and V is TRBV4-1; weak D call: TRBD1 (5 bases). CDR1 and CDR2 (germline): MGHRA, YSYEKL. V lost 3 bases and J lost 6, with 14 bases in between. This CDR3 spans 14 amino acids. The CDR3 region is CASSHLTAGAEAFF. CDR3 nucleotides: TGCGCCAGCAGCCACCTGACAGCGGGCGCTGAAGCTTTCTTT.

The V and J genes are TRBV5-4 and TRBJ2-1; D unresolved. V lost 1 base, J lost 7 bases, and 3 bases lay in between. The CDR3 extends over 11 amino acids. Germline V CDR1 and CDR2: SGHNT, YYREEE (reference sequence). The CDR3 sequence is CASSLSNEQFF. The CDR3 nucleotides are TGTGCCAGCAGCTTGAGTAATGAGCAGTTCTTC.

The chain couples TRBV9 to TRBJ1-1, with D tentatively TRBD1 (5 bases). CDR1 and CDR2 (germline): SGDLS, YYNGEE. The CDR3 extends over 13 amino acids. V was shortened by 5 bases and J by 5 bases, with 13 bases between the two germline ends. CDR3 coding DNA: TGTGCCAGCAGTCCGGGCGGGGGGACTGAAGCTTTCTTT. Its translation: CASSPGGGTEAFF.

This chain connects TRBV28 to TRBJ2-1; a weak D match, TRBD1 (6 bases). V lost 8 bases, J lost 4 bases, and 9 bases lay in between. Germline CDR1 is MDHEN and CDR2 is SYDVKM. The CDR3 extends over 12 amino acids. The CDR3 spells CASGQFYNEQFF. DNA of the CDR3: TGTGCCAGCGGACAGTTTTACAATGAGCAGTTCTTC.

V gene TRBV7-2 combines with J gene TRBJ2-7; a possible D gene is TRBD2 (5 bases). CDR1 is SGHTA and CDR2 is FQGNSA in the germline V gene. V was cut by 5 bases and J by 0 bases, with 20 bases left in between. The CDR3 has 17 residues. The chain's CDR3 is CASSLAALGVSSYEQYF. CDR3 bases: TGTGCCAGCAGCCTCGCGGCCCTGGGAGTTAGCTCCTACGAGCAGTACTTC.

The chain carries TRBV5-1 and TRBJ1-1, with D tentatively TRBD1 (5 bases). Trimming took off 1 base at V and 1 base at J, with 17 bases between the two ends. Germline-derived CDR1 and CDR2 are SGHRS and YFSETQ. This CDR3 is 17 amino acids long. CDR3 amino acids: CASSLRAGDTGNTEAFF. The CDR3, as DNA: TGCGCCAGCAGCTTGAGAGCAGGAGACACAGGGAACACTGAAGCTTTCTTT. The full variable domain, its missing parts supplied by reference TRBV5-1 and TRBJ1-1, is KAGVTQTPRYLIKTRGQQVTLSCSPISGHRSVSWYQQTPGQGLQFLFEYFSETQRNKGNFPGRFSGRQFSNSRSEMNVSTLELGDSALYLCASSLRAGDTGNTEAFFGQGTRLTVV.

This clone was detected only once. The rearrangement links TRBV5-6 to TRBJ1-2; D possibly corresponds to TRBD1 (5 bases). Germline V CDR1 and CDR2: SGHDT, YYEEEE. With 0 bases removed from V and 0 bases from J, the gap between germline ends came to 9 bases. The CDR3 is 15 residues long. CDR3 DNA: TGTGCCAGCAGCTTGGTTGCAGGGTCTAACTATGGCTACACCTTC. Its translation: CASSLVAGSNYGYTF. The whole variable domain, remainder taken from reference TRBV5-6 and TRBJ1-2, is DAGVTQSPTHLIKTRGQQVTLRCSPKSGHDTVSWYQQALGQGPQFIFQYYEEEERQRGNFPDRFSGHQFPNYSSELNVNALLLGDSALYLCASSLVAGSNYGYTFGSGTRLTVV.

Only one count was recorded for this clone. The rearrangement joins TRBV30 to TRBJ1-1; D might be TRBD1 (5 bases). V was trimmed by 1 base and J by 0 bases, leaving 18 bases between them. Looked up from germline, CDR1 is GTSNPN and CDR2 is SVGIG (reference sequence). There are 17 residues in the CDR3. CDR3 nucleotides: TGTGCCTGGAGTGACAAGCAGAAAGGGACCATGAACACTGAAGCTTTCTTT. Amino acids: CAWSDKQKGTMNTEAFF.

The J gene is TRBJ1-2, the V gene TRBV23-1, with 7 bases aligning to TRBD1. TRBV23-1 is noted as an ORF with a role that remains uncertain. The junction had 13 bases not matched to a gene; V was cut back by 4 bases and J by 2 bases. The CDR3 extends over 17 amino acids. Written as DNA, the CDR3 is TGCGCCAGCAGTCTACAGAGGGGGCTACGCCCCAACTATGGCTACACCTTC. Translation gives CASSLQRGLRPNYGYTF.

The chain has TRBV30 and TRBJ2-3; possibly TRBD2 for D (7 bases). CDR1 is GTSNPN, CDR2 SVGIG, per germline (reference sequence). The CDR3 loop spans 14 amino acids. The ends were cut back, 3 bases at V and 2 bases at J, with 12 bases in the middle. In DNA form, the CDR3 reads TGTGCCTGGAGGGGGGGGGCCCACACAGATACGCAGTATTTT. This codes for CAWRGGAHTDTQYF.

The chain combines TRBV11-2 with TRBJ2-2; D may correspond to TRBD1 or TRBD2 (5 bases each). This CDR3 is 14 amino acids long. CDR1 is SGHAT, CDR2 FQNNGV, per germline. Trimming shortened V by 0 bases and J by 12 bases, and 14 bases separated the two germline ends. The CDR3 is CASSLESGLRQLFF. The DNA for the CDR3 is TGTGCCAGCAGCTTAGAATCGGGGCTCCGGCAGCTGTTTTTT.